Each of the 9 T cell receptor beta chains below was sequenced from the same sample in a study of CD8 T cells in ankylosing spondylitis. Study-level points and caveats: Blood of patients with ankylosing spondylitis appeared to be characterized by a TCR beta motif of about 8 highly homologous variants.

No cognate antigen is known for these TCRs. TCRdb called the 5' RACE reads again in MiXCR, with one record for every CDR3 protein. The profile shows about 390,000 distinct CDR3 sequences, about 22% of them singletons. Sequencing was carried out using blood, either unsorted or a sorted T cell fraction (not recorded which). The receptors derive from a male donor with ankylosing spondylitis.

This clonotype was counted only a few times. CDR3 in amino acids: CASSPLTGELFF. The DNA of the CDR3 is TGTGCCAGCAGCCCTCTCACCGGGGAGCTGTTTTTT. The J gene is TRBJ2-2, the V gene TRBV3-1; D is uncertain. CDR1 and CDR2 from the germline V gene are LGHDT and YNNKEL (reference sequence). The CDR3 length is 12 residues. V was pared by 4 bases and J by 4 bases, with 4 bases between.

CDR3 nucleotides: TGTGCCAGCAGCTTAGCGGGAGTGTCTGAGCAGTTCTTC. Amino acid sequence: CASSLAGVSEQFF. The J gene is TRBJ2-1, the V gene TRBV3-1; 9 nucleotides agree with TRBD2. Losses at the gene ends were 5 bases for V and 9 bases for J; bases not matched to a gene: 5. CDR1 and CDR2 (germline): LGHDT, YNNKEL (reference sequence). The CDR3 spans 13 residues.

This chain links TRBV29-1 with TRBJ2-5; D is perhaps TRBD1 (6 bases). The CDR3 runs 15 residues. Trimming removed 6 bases from V and 5 bases from J, with 22 bases in between. The germline V gene has CDR1 SQVTM and CDR2 ANQGSEA. CDR3: CSVLGSGVGRETQYF. Here the CDR3 DNA reads TGCAGCGTATTGGGGTCAGGGGTTGGCCGGGAGACCCAGTACTTC. The whole variable domain, remainder taken from reference TRBV29-1 and TRBJ2-5, is SAVISQKPSRDICQRGTSLTIQCQVDSQVTMMFWYRQQPGQSLTLIATANQGSEATYESGFVIDKFPISRPNLTFSTLTVSNMSPEDSSIYLCSVLGSGVGRETQYFGPGTRLLVL.

J is TRBJ2-7 and V is TRBV5-1; 9 bases match TRBD1. The J segment lost 3 bases and the V segment lost 4 bases, leaving 8 bases of the junction unmatched. Germline V gives CDR1 SGHRS, CDR2 YFSETQ. The CDR3 runs 15 residues. CDR3 in amino acids: CASSRGVGQGYEQYF. The CDR3 nucleotides are TGCGCCAGCAGCAGGGGGGTGGGACAGGGCTACGAGCAGTACTTC.

This rearrangement joins TRBV28 to TRBJ2-3, with unresolved D. CDR1 is MDHEN, CDR2 SYDVKM, per germline. V was cut by 7 bases and J by 6 bases, with 8 bases left in between. The CDR3 sequence is 11 residues long. CDR3 DNA: TGTGCCAGCACAGAGGAGGATACGCAGTATTTT. It specifies CASTEEDTQYF.

This chain uses TRBV4-3 with TRBJ2-1; D is perhaps TRBD1 or TRBD2 (5 bases each). Germline loops: CDR1 LGHNA, CDR2 YSLEER. The germline V and J ends were trimmed by 1 base and 2 bases, with 12 bases remaining between them. This CDR3 is built from 16 residues. The CDR3 DNA is TGCGCCAGCAGCCAAGGCCCCCGGGGCGCCTACAATGAGCAGTTCTTC. Its protein product is CASSQGPRGAYNEQFF.

This clonotype was counted only a few times. J is TRBJ2-2 and V is TRBV10-3; 11 nucleotides match TRBD2. With 2 bases clipped from V and 7 bases from J, the junction kept 9 bases outside the gene matches. The germline V gene encodes CDR1 ENHRY and CDR2 SYGVKD. This CDR3 spans 17 amino acids. CDR3 coding DNA: TGTGCCATCAGTGAGGAGGTAGCGGGAGGGCCGATCGGGGAGCTGTTTTTT. It codes for CAISEEVAGGPIGELFF.

The genes are TRBV20-1 and TRBJ2-7, with 9 bases identical to TRBD2. The ends lost 7 bases at V and 3 bases at J; junction bases unmatched: 7. The CDR3 length is 13 residues. Germline-derived CDR1 and CDR2 are DFQATT and SNEGSKA (reference sequence). The CDR3 DNA reads as TGCAGTGTAAGGCTAGCGGGACTCTACGAGCAGTACTTC. It specifies CSVRLAGLYEQYF.

CDR3 region: CSVELSGRYNEQFF. The CDR3 nucleotides read TGCAGCGTTGAGCTTAGCGGGCGTTACAATGAGCAGTTCTTC. The chain employs TRBV29-1 and TRBJ2-1, with 7 nucleotides matching TRBD2. V shed 3 bases and J 4 bases; nucleotides not matched to a gene: 6. Germline CDR1 and CDR2: SQVTM and ANQGSEA. This CDR3 is built from 14 residues.